Shown below are 16 T cell receptor beta chains from a single sample sequenced in a study of memory CD4+ T cells and cytomegalovirus serostatus. TCRdb's copy holds only in-frame clones and misses some; the assay was immunoSEQ multiplex PCR. Of around 44,000 clones detected, around 78% appear once; the ten largest clones hold about 0.6%. The sort gate was single viable CD3+CD4+CD8-CD45RO+ cells for memory CD4+ T cells. Sequenced sample: memory CD4+ T cells from blood. These TCRs come from an adult in good health and CMV-seronegative.

The V and J genes are TRBV2 and TRBJ1-5, with 9 bases identical to TRBD1. The V gene's germline CDR1 is SNHLY and CDR2 FYNNEI. After removal of 4 bases from V and 0 bases from J, the junction contained 1 base not matched to a gene. The CDR3 loop spans 15 amino acids. CDR3 in amino acids: CASSGGQGSNQPQHF. Here the CDR3 DNA reads TGTGCCAGCAGTGGGGGACAGGGTAGCAATCAGCCCCAGCATTTT.

The rearrangement uses TRBV25-1 and TRBJ2-1; D gene uncertain. Germline assignment: CDR1 MGHDK and CDR2 SYGVNS. V was clipped by 3 bases and J by 7 bases, with 4 bases between them. The CDR3 sequence is 11 residues long. The CDR3 here is CASSERNEQFF. In DNA, the CDR3 is TGTGCCAGCAGTGAGCGGAATGAGCAGTTCTTC.

The chain combines TRBV7-9 with TRBJ1-6; 9 nucleotides align to TRBD1. J was trimmed by 8 bases and V by 1 base; bases with no gene match: 0. The V gene's germline CDR1 is SEHNR and CDR2 FQNEAQ (reference sequence). The CDR3 spans 14 residues. DNA for the CDR3: TGTGCCAGCAGCTTAGGACAGGGGGATTCACCCCTCCACTTT. Translated: CASSLGQGDSPLHF.

This clone was recorded only once. J is TRBJ2-2 and V is TRBV7-9; TRBD2 is a possible D gene (5 bases). Between the trimmed V and J ends, which lost 5 bases and 4 bases, there was a span of 14 bases. The length of the CDR3 is 15 residues. Germline V CDR1 and CDR2: SEHNR, FQNEAQ (reference sequence). The chain's CDR3 is CASSPVRALTGELFF. The DNA for the CDR3 is TGTGCCAGCAGCCCCGTGAGGGCGCTCACCGGGGAGCTGTTTTTT.

The chain combines TRBV7-2 with TRBJ2-2; D not certain. Trimming left V 7 bases short and J 6 bases short, with 12 bases between. The CDR3 spans 13 residues. The germline V gene encodes CDR1 SGHTA and CDR2 FQGNSA. CDR3 sequence: CASTTNLAGELFF. DNA of the CDR3: TGTGCCAGCACCACAAATTTGGCCGGGGAGCTGTTTTTT.

The chain employs TRBV11-3 and TRBJ2-2, with a tentative D call TRBD2 (6 bases). The V end was cut by 5 bases, the J end by 3 bases, with 19 bases between. This CDR3 has 17 amino acids. Germline loops: CDR1 SGHNT, CDR2 YENEEA. The CDR3 region has the DNA TGTGCCAGCAGCCCGTCTGCGGGGCTTACTTACACCGGGGAGCTGTTTTTT. Encoded protein: CASSPSAGLTYTGELFF.

The chain carries TRBV10-3 and TRBJ1-6; D is perhaps TRBD1 (6 bases). Trimming took off 3 bases at V and 6 bases at J, with 9 bases between the two ends. This CDR3 region has 14 residues. CDR1 and CDR2 (germline): ENHRY, SYGVKD. CDR3 coding DNA: TGTGCCATCAGTGAAGGGGGGGCTAATTCACCCCTCCACTTT. Residues: CAISEGGANSPLHF.

This sequence joins TRBV30 and TRBJ1-4, with unresolved D. CDR1 GTSNPN and CDR2 SVGIG come from the germline V gene (reference sequence). V was shortened by 3 bases and J by 0 bases, with 17 bases between the two germline ends. The CDR3 spans 17 residues. CDR3 loop: CAWSALANLATNEKLFF. Written as DNA, the CDR3 is TGTGCCTGGAGCGCACTTGCCAATCTTGCAACTAATGAAAAACTGTTTTTT.

The CDR3 here is CATSRDIGSTDTQYF. In DNA, the CDR3 is TGTGCCACCAGCAGAGATATCGGTAGCACAGATACGCAGTATTTT. J is TRBJ2-3 and V is TRBV15, with D uncertain. CDR1 and CDR2 (germline): LNHNV, YYDKDF (reference sequence). V was cut by 0 bases and J by 0 bases, with 7 bases left in between. This CDR3 spans 15 amino acids.

In this sample, this clone turned up a few times. CDR3 in DNA: TGTGCCAGCAGTGATCGGGACAGGGCTCAGCCCCAGCATTTT. It codes for CASSDRDRAQPQHF. V and J are TRBV2 and TRBJ1-5; 9 nucleotides line up with TRBD1. The V gene end was trimmed by 3 bases and the J gene end by 6 bases; junction bases not matched to a gene: 3. CDR3 length equals 14 residues. Germline assignment: CDR1 SNHLY and CDR2 FYNNEI.

This clone is a singleton in its sample. J is TRBJ1-5 and V is TRBV28; no reliable D call. The CDR3 spans 14 residues. Germline CDR1 MDHEN, CDR2 SYDVKM. The V and J ends lost 6 bases and 0 bases respectively, with 9 bases between them. Written as DNA, the CDR3 is TGTGCCAGCAGGACTTCACATAGCAATCAGCCCCAGCATTTT. It specifies CASRTSHSNQPQHF.

The V and J genes are TRBV5-6 and TRBJ2-1, with D unresolved. Trimming stripped 2 bases from V and 6 bases from J, with 15 bases between. Germline-derived CDR1 and CDR2 are SGHDT and YYEEEE. This CDR3 contains 15 residues. The CDR3 loop reads CASSFPTRAPNEQFF. CDR3 nucleotide sequence: TGTGCCAGCAGCTTTCCTACTCGGGCCCCCAATGAGCAGTTCTTC.

In this sample, this clone turned up a few times. The chain employs TRBV30 and TRBJ1-1; 10 bases match TRBD1. V was clipped by 0 bases and J by 10 bases; unmatched bases: 8. Germline assignment: CDR1 GTSNPN and CDR2 SVGIG (reference sequence). The CDR3 sequence is 14 residues long. As DNA, the CDR3 is TGTGCCTGGAGTGTATCCGGACAGGGGGTAGTAGCTTTCTTT. This translates into CAWSVSGQGVVAFF.

This chain connects TRBV5-1 to TRBJ1-4; TRBD1 is a possible D gene (5 bases). CDR3 length: 16 residues. V lost 0 bases to trimming and J lost 5 bases, with 14 bases between them. Germline V gene sequence: CDR1 SGHRS, CDR2 YFSETQ. The CDR3 region is CASSLGQGRTNEKLFF. CDR3 bases: TGCGCCAGCAGCTTGGGTCAGGGCAGGACGAATGAAAAACTGTTTTTT.

The genes are TRBV2 and TRBJ2-5; D might be TRBD2 (5 bases). Trimming removed 7 bases from V and 4 bases from J, with 22 bases in between. This CDR3 has 16 amino acids. Germline CDR1 is SNHLY and CDR2 is FYNNEI. The CDR3: CASTRNAGGMGETQYF. The CDR3 region has the DNA TGTGCCAGCACCAGAAATGCAGGAGGTATGGGAGAGACCCAGTACTTC.

CDR3: CASSTFQGGGGNTIYF. In nucleotides, the CDR3 is TGTGCCAGCAGTACCTTTCAGGGAGGCGGTGGAAACACCATATATTTT. The J gene is TRBJ1-3, the V gene TRBV21-1. TRBV21-1 is designated a pseudogene. The CDR3 is made up of 16 amino acids.